Described below is a single T cell receptor beta chain sequence and its context. The antigen is undetermined. CDR1 and CDR2 from the germline V gene are LNHDA and SQIVND (reference sequence). V dropped 3 bases and J dropped 4 bases, with 6 bases sitting between them. CDR3 length equals 12 residues. Sequencing was performed with immunoSEQ multiplex PCR; in TCRdb, only in-frame clones are kept and a portion is missing. The sample yields about 120,000 clones, about 89% seen once. The sample is drawn from a study of cytomegalovirus exposure and HLA in healthy donors. Study-wide points: Cytomegalovirus status, reportedly, was diagnosed with high specificity and sensitivity by the classifier. The tendency of first-cohort TCR clusters to co-occur in the 120 or so validation repertoires emerged from a later analysis.

The approximately 120-subject validation cohort, separate from the approximately 670-subject first cohort, included the donors. Sequences were obtained from PBMCs. The receptor was isolated from a young woman in good health and CMV-seronegative. This sequence joins TRBV19 and TRBJ1-2; possibly TRBD1 for D (5 bases). CDR3 amino acids: CASSMGGYGYTF. Here the CDR3 DNA reads TGTGCCAGTAGTATGGGGGGCTATGGCTACACCTTC. Variable domain in full (rest from reference TRBV19 and TRBJ1-2): DGGITQSPKYLFRKEGQNVTLSCEQNLNHDAMYWYRQDPGQGLRLIYYSQIVNDFQKGDIAEGYSVSREKKESFPLTVTSAQKNPTAFYLCASSMGGYGYTFGSGTRLTVV.